The next 27 T cell receptor beta chains were all read from a single sample in a study of T cell changes during pregnancy in multiple sclerosis. Libraries were prepared by immunoSEQ multiplex PCR; TCRdb keeps only in-frame clonotypes and omits some of them. The table includes about 100,000 clones, under 95% detected once. This specimen was peripheral blood, taken after pregnancy. The receptors come from a female donor with multiple sclerosis, enrolled in a pregnancy study.

The CDR3 here is CASSDNPTENYGYTF. As DNA, the CDR3 is TGTGCCAGCAGTGATAACCCGACGGAGAACTATGGCTACACCTTC. The rearrangement uses TRBV25-1 and TRBJ1-2; D is unclear. V dropped 3 bases and J dropped 2 bases, with 13 bases sitting between them. The CDR3 loop spans 15 amino acids. The germline V gene encodes CDR1 MGHDK and CDR2 SYGVNS.

The J gene is TRBJ2-7, the V gene TRBV23-1, with 9 positions matching TRBD1. TRBV23-1 is an open reading frame, and its role is uncertain. This CDR3 has 14 residues. With V trimmed by 7 bases and J by 4 bases, 8 bases remained unmatched. Here the CDR3 DNA reads TGCGCCAGCACCTTTGTACAGGGGGCTTACGAGCAGTACTTC. Its protein is CASTFVQGAYEQYF.

The V and J genes are TRBV7-2 and TRBJ2-1, with 8 bases fitting TRBD1. Germline-derived CDR1 and CDR2 are SGHTA and FQGNSA. The CDR3 covers 14 residues. J lost 2 bases, V lost 10 bases, and 7 bases had no gene match. DNA for the CDR3: TGTGCCACCGAGGGACAGGAGACCTACAATGAGCAGTTCTTC. Amino acids: CATEGQETYNEQFF.

The chain is built from TRBV5-1 and TRBJ2-5, with TRBD2 matching over 8 bases. The CDR3 covers 15 residues. Germline CDR1 and CDR2: SGHRS and YFSETQ. V lost 0 bases and J lost 4; bases outside the gene matches: 5. The DNA for the CDR3 is TGCGCCAGCAGCTTGGCTGCGGGAGGACGAGAGACCCAGTACTTC. This translates into CASSLAAGGRETQYF.

V usage is TRBV29-1 and J usage is TRBJ1-2; D ambiguous. Trimming took 3 bases from V and 4 from J, leaving 6 bases between them. Germline V lookup: CDR1 SQVTM, CDR2 ANQGSEA. The CDR3 is 11 amino acids. CDR3 DNA: TGCAGCGTTGAGGGGAGCTATGGCTACACCTTC. Its translation is CSVEGSYGYTF.

The V and J genes are TRBV11-2 and TRBJ2-3; weak D call: TRBD2 (5 bases). The V end was cut by 5 bases, the J end by 0 bases, with 12 bases between. The CDR3 spans 15 residues. Germline lookup yields CDR1 SGHAT and CDR2 FQNNGV. The CDR3 loop is CASSLRPGSTDTQYF. CDR3 DNA sequence: TGTGCCAGCAGCCTCCGACCGGGGAGCACAGATACGCAGTATTTT.

The chain recombines TRBV29-1 with TRBJ2-3, with 8 bases that match TRBD2. With V trimmed by 7 bases and J by 3 bases, 18 bases remained unmatched. The CDR3 runs to 17 residues. Germline loops: CDR1 SQVTM, CDR2 ANQGSEA. The CDR3 reads CSAARFRGRIATDTQYF. The DNA for the CDR3 is TGCAGCGCTGCAAGATTCCGCGGGAGGATTGCGACAGATACGCAGTATTTT.

This chain uses TRBV5-1 with TRBJ1-1; possible D gene TRBD1, 5 bases. The CDR3 totals 14 residues. Trimming took off 2 bases at V and 1 base at J, with 9 bases between the two ends. CDR1 is SGHRS, CDR2 YFSETQ, per germline. The CDR3 DNA reads as TGCGCCAGCAGCTTACAGGCCTCGAACACTGAAGCTTTCTTT. Translated: CASSLQASNTEAFF.

This chain links TRBV19 with TRBJ1-5; a weak D match, TRBD1 (5 bases). CDR1 is LNHDA and CDR2 is SQIVND in the germline V gene (reference sequence). V was cut by 5 bases and J by 3 bases, with 8 bases left in between. The CDR3 has 13 amino acids. The CDR3 sequence: CASSGGVNQPQHF. The CDR3 bases are TGTGCCAGTAGTGGGGGGGTCAATCAGCCCCAGCATTTT.

The CDR3 region has the DNA TGCGCCAGCAGCCAAGACAGGACAGGGAATCACTATGGCTACACCTTC. This encodes CASSQDRTGNHYGYTF. The rearrangement links TRBV4-3 to TRBJ1-2, with 8 positions matching TRBD1. This CDR3 region has 16 residues. The V gene end was trimmed by 0 bases and the J gene end by 3 bases; junction bases not matched to a gene: 6. Germline V gives CDR1 LGHNA, CDR2 YSLEER.

The rearrangement uses TRBV5-1 and TRBJ2-7, with 9 bases fitting TRBD1. J was trimmed by 3 bases and V by 0 bases; bases with no gene match: 4. This CDR3 spans 15 amino acids. The germline V gene encodes CDR1 SGHRS and CDR2 YFSETQ. CDR3: CASSLGAGQGYEQYF. CDR3 DNA: TGCGCCAGCAGCTTGGGGGCGGGACAGGGCTACGAGCAGTACTTC.

The V gene is TRBV7-2, the J gene TRBJ2-6; D is ambiguous. Trimming removed 6 bases at V and 3 bases at J, with 15 bases between. The CDR3 runs to 16 residues. CDR1 is SGHTA, CDR2 FQGNSA, per germline. CDR3 DNA sequence: TGTGCCAGCAGACACATGCTAGGCCATGGGGCCAACGTCCTGACTTTC. It is translated as CASRHMLGHGANVLTF.

The chain has TRBV28 and TRBJ1-5; no definite D call. Germline assignment: CDR1 MDHEN and CDR2 SYDVKM. The CDR3 is 17 residues long. V gave up 6 bases and J gave up 1 base, with 19 bases separating them. CDR3 loop: CASSLTRWAPSNQPQHF. The CDR3 bases are TGTGCCAGCAGCTTAACCCGGTGGGCTCCAAGCAATCAGCCCCAGCATTTT.

The chain links TRBV7-2 to TRBJ2-1; TRBD1 might be the D (6 bases). Looked up from germline, CDR1 is SGHTA and CDR2 is FQGNSA. The CDR3 extends over 15 amino acids. With 5 bases removed from V and 0 bases from J, the gap between germline ends came to 11 bases. CDR3 in DNA: TGTGCCAGCAGCCCTCAGGGGACCTCCTACAATGAGCAGTTCTTC. Protein sequence: CASSPQGTSYNEQFF.

This chain uses TRBV7-2 with TRBJ1-4; 7 nucleotides align to TRBD1. The germline V gene encodes CDR1 SGHTA and CDR2 FQGNSA. Trimming took 2 bases from V and 5 from J; bases not matched to a gene: 8. The CDR3 length is 16 residues. The CDR3 here is CASSLRGQGKNEKLFF. CDR3 DNA: TGTGCCAGCAGCTTAAGGGGGCAGGGGAAAAATGAAAAACTGTTTTTT.

This chain uses TRBV11-3 with TRBJ2-3; 10 positions match TRBD1. The V gene end was trimmed by 1 base and the J gene end by 5 bases; junction bases not matched to a gene: 6. Germline assignment: CDR1 SGHNT and CDR2 YENEEA. The CDR3 extends over 16 amino acids. CDR3 in amino acids: CASSLGGTGAGDTQYF. For the CDR3, the DNA is TGTGCCAGCAGCTTAGGGGGGACAGGGGCGGGAGATACGCAGTATTTT.

The chain links TRBV6-5 to TRBJ2-7; D perhaps matches TRBD2 (6 bases). Trimming stripped 2 bases from V and 3 bases from J, with 17 bases between. The germline V gene encodes CDR1 MNHEY and CDR2 SVGAGI. The CDR3 consists of 16 residues. The CDR3 loop reads CASSYPEGWRVYEQYF. DNA of the CDR3: TGTGCCAGCAGTTACCCAGAGGGCTGGAGGGTCTACGAGCAGTACTTC.

This clone occurred once. The chain links TRBV27 to TRBJ1-3; TRBD1 aligns across 8 bases. The CDR3 length is 14 residues. Germline V gene data show CDR1 as MNHEY and CDR2 as SMNVEV (reference sequence). With 8 bases clipped from V and 4 bases from J, the junction kept 7 bases outside the gene matches. CDR3 amino acids: CASRAQGAGNTIYF. CDR3 coding DNA: TGTGCCAGCCGGGCCCAGGGGGCGGGAAACACCATATATTTT.

Points on this clone: The identical CDR3 is also encoded by other nucleotide sequences in the sample. This chain uses TRBV6-4 with TRBJ1-2; 7 nucleotides align to TRBD1. The CDR3 extends over 13 amino acids. Germline V gene data show CDR1 as MRHNA and CDR2 as SNTAGT. With 6 bases clipped from V and 2 bases from J, the junction kept 3 bases outside the gene matches. The CDR3 here is CASSETGNYGYTF. CDR3 nucleotide sequence: TGTGCCAGCAGCGAGACAGGGAACTATGGCTACACCTTC.

The chain joins TRBV11-3 to TRBJ2-2; TRBD1 agrees at 11 bases. There are 15 residues in the CDR3. CDR1 and CDR2 (germline): SGHNT, YENEEA. V lost 5 bases to trimming and J lost 6 bases; unmatched junction nucleotides: 5. The CDR3 DNA follows: TGTGCCAGCAGCCAAGGACAGGGGGCGTCCGGGGAGCTGTTTTTT. Translated, it gives CASSQGQGASGELFF.

This clone has just one count. The chain employs TRBV9 and TRBJ1-4; D is perhaps TRBD1 (5 bases). CDR1 and CDR2 (germline): SGDLS, YYNGEE. The CDR3 extends over 14 amino acids. The V and J ends lost 0 bases and 7 bases respectively, with 10 bases between them. The CDR3 protein is CASSVGQSGEKLFF. The CDR3 coding sequence is TGTGCCAGCAGCGTAGGACAGTCGGGTGAAAAACTGTTTTTT.

The chain couples TRBV7-9 to TRBJ2-3; 8 bases map to TRBD2. V trimming: 7 bases; J trimming: 5 bases; junction bases outside the gene matches: 14. Germline loops: CDR1 SEHNR, CDR2 FQNEAQ (reference sequence). The CDR3 runs 16 residues. CDR3 loop: CASKSSGGPQIDTQYF. CDR3 nucleotides: TGTGCCAGCAAGTCGTCGGGAGGGCCACAAATAGATACGCAGTATTTT.

The J gene is TRBJ2-1, the V gene TRBV4-3, with 7 bases fitting TRBD2. The germline V gene encodes CDR1 LGHNA and CDR2 YSLEER. The CDR3 extends over 13 amino acids. V trimming: 4 bases; J trimming: 9 bases; junction bases outside the gene matches: 6. The CDR3 nucleotides read TGCGCCAGCAGCCGCCGACTAGCAACTGAGCAGTTCTTC. Protein: CASSRRLATEQFF.

The chain couples TRBV5-4 to TRBJ2-1; the match to TRBD1 covers 10 bases. J lost 7 bases, V lost 4 bases, and 8 bases had no gene match. Germline V gene sequence: CDR1 SGHNT, CDR2 YYREEE (reference sequence). This CDR3 has 15 amino acids. The CDR3 DNA sequence: TGTGCCAGCAGCCCTTGGACAGGGGGAGTTAATGAGCAGTTCTTC. This encodes CASSPWTGGVNEQFF.

The rearrangement joins TRBV4-1 to TRBJ2-6, with D possibly TRBD1 on 5 matching bases. CDR3 length equals 16 residues. V dropped 4 bases and J dropped 2 bases, with 12 bases sitting between them. Germline V gene data show CDR1 as MGHRA and CDR2 as YSYEKL. This CDR3 is CASSPQGTAGANVLTF. In nucleotides, the CDR3 is TGCGCCAGCAGCCCTCAGGGTACTGCTGGGGCCAACGTCCTGACTTTC.

Here the CDR3 reads CAVEQGVAGNEQFF. Here the CDR3 DNA reads TGTGCCGTCGAACAGGGGGTTGCGGGGAATGAGCAGTTCTTC. V is TRBV6-1 and J is TRBJ2-1, with 8 bases that match TRBD1. J gave up 7 bases and V 11 bases, and 13 bases lay outside the gene matches. This CDR3 spans 14 amino acids. Germline V gene sequence: CDR1 MNHNS, CDR2 SASEGT.

The rearrangement joins TRBV27 to TRBJ1-1; TRBD1 might be the D (5 bases). The germline V and J ends were trimmed by 6 bases and 3 bases, with 17 bases remaining between them. Germline V lookup: CDR1 MNHEY, CDR2 SMNVEV (reference sequence). This CDR3 comprises 15 residues. CDR3: CASRQPRDSDTEAFF. Written as DNA, the CDR3 is TGTGCCAGCAGACAACCCAGGGATTCCGACACTGAAGCTTTCTTT.